The 21 T cell receptor beta chains reported below all come from one sample, sequenced in a study of regulatory T cells in long-lasting Graves disease. For TCR beta, libraries came from iRepertoire HTBI primers and Arm-PCR of CDR3 regions. MiXCR, run by TCRdb on the multiplex PCR reads, gives a single entry per CDR3 protein. The sample consists of hundreds of thousands of distinct CDR3 sequences, around 30% of them appearing once. The sample's time point: persistent/refractory GD, antithyroid drugs over 5 years with positive TRAb. Extracted PBMC RNA gave rise to the TCR library. The input for sequencing was peripheral blood mononuclear cells (PBMCs), taken when the disease was refractory, from a patient treated with antithyroid drugs. The receptors were sampled from a female donor with Graves disease.

This clonotype appeared a few times. This chain connects TRBV20-1 to TRBJ2-5; 7 bases align to TRBD2. With V trimmed by 4 bases and J by 7 bases, 12 bases remained unmatched. The CDR3 covers 14 residues. Looked up from germline, CDR1 is DFQATT and CDR2 is SNEGSKA (reference sequence). Here the CDR3 reads CSANQQPGGGTQYF. The CDR3 DNA sequence: TGCAGTGCTAACCAGCAGCCGGGCGGGGGGACCCAGTACTTC.

There are many counts of this clonotype. This chain links TRBV2 with TRBJ1-1; D may be TRBD1 (6 bases). CDR1 is SNHLY, CDR2 FYNNEI, per germline. This CDR3 is 16 amino acids long. V was pared by 8 bases and J by 0 bases, with 19 bases between. The CDR3 DNA reads TGTGCCAGCGACCCCGGACAGCTTATTATGAACACTGAAGCTTTCTTT. As protein: CASDPGQLIMNTEAFF.

The V and J genes are TRBV20-1 and TRBJ2-5; D is undetermined. V shed 0 bases and J shed 4 bases, with 9 bases lying between them. This CDR3 region has 13 residues. Germline lookup yields CDR1 DFQATT and CDR2 SNEGSKA (reference sequence). The CDR3 region is CSAREPFRETQYF. CDR3 bases: TGCAGTGCTAGAGAACCTTTTCGAGAGACCCAGTACTTC.

This CDR3 is CASSAVGPGANVLTF. The CDR3, as DNA: TGTGCCAGCAGCGCCGTCGGGCCTGGGGCCAACGTCCTGACTTTC. This chain links TRBV9 with TRBJ2-6; no clear D. CDR3 length: 15 residues. V was shortened by 3 bases and J by 2 bases, with 9 bases between the two germline ends. Germline V gives CDR1 SGDLS, CDR2 YYNGEE.

The CDR3 here is CASSQDPGSQETQYF. For the CDR3, the DNA is TGTGCCAGCAGCCAAGATCCTGGTAGCCAGGAGACCCAGTACTTC. This chain connects TRBV4-2 to TRBJ2-5, with D unresolved. Trimming removed 0 bases from V and 5 bases from J, with 13 bases in between. Germline values: CDR1 LGHNA, CDR2 YNFKEQ. CDR3 length: 15 amino acids.

The chain employs TRBV5-6 and TRBJ2-7, with TRBD1 identical over 11 bases. This CDR3 comprises 14 residues. V was clipped by 4 bases and J by 5 bases; unmatched bases: 5. Germline CDR1 SGHDT, CDR2 YYEEEE. CDR3 in amino acids: CASSPRTGGHEQYF. CDR3 sequence (DNA): TGTGCCAGCAGCCCTCGGACAGGGGGCCACGAGCAGTACTTC.

This clonotype showed up just a few times. The chain recombines TRBV5-1 with TRBJ2-7; D may be TRBD1 (5 bases). Trimming left V 4 bases short and J 7 bases short, with 21 bases between. Germline CDR1 is SGHRS and CDR2 is YFSETQ. CDR3 size: 15 residues. This CDR3 is CASSPGPRAAGEQYF. DNA for the CDR3: TGCGCCAGCAGCCCCGGTCCCCGGGCGGCAGGGGAGCAGTACTTC.

This clonotype was recorded once. The V call is TRBV20-1, the J call TRBJ2-1; 14 bases agree with TRBD2. Germline V gene lookup returns CDR1 DFQATT and CDR2 SNEGSKA (reference sequence). V shed 5 bases and J 7 bases; nucleotides not matched to a gene: 7. The CDR3 totals 15 residues. The CDR3 here is CSAEGTSGRGNEQFF. CDR3 DNA sequence: TGCAGTGCTGAGGGGACTAGCGGGAGAGGTAATGAGCAGTTCTTC.

This clonotype showed up just a few times. V gene TRBV19 combines with J gene TRBJ1-2; 7 nucleotides line up with TRBD1. The CDR3 sequence is 12 residues long. From germline, CDR1 is LNHDA and CDR2 SQIVND (reference sequence). Losses at the gene ends were 10 bases for V and 8 bases for J; bases not matched to a gene: 10. The chain's CDR3 is CATARGYEGYTF. CDR3 coding DNA: TGTGCCACCGCCAGGGGGTATGAAGGCTACACCTTC.

The chain recombines TRBV3-1 with TRBJ1-2, with D possibly matching TRBD1 (6 bases). The CDR3 contains 16 residues. Germline V gene data show CDR1 as LGHDT and CDR2 as YNNKEL (reference sequence). The ends were cut back, 4 bases at V and 4 bases at J, with 19 bases in the middle. The chain's CDR3 is CASSPMVGGDPYGYTF. The CDR3 DNA sequence: TGTGCCAGCAGCCCGATGGTAGGGGGGGACCCCTATGGCTACACCTTC.

This clonotype has just a few counts. The V gene is TRBV29-1, the J gene TRBJ2-7; 10 bases align to TRBD1. The CDR3 runs 12 residues. V lost 6 bases to trimming and J lost 3 bases; unmatched junction nucleotides: 2. CDR1 SQVTM and CDR2 ANQGSEA come from the germline V gene. As DNA, the CDR3 is TGCAGCGTGAGGACAGGGGGCTACGAGCAGTACTTC. This encodes CSVRTGGYEQYF.

This clonotype occurred once. V usage is TRBV29-1 and J usage is TRBJ1-1; D remains unclear. Germline CDR1 reads SQVTM; CDR2 reads ANQGSEA. CDR3 length: 14 residues. Between the trimmed V and J ends, which lost 4 bases and 0 bases, there was a span of 12 bases. The CDR3 sequence: CSVVADTVNTEAFF. The DNA for the CDR3 is TGCAGCGTTGTCGCCGACACAGTGAACACTGAAGCTTTCTTT. Variable domain in full (rest from reference TRBV29-1 and TRBJ1-1): SAVISQKPSRDICQRGTSLTIQCQVDSQVTMMFWYRQQPGQSLTLIATANQGSEATYESGFVIDKFPISRPNLTFSTLTVSNMSPEDSSIYLCSVVADTVNTEAFFGQGTRLTVV.

This clonotype occurred a few times. The V gene is TRBV7-7, the J gene TRBJ2-5, with 9 bases lining up with TRBD2. Trimming took 5 bases from V and 5 from J; bases not matched to a gene: 9. Looked up from germline, CDR1 is SSHAT and CDR2 is FNYEAQ (reference sequence). The length of the CDR3 is 15 residues. CDR3 amino acids: CASSPMAGGLETQYF. CDR3 bases: TGTGCCAGCAGCCCCATGGCGGGAGGGCTGGAGACCCAGTACTTC.

Of note for this clonotype: The junction does not match germline at one end; this may be a read error. The chain recombines TRBV20-1 with TRBJ1-3; D uncertain. The V gene's germline CDR1 is DFQATT and CDR2 SNEGSKA (reference sequence). This CDR3 contains 16 residues. CDR3 protein: CNARGPRQESGNTIYF. DNA of the CDR3: TGCAATGCTAGAGGGCCAAGACAAGAGTCGGGAAACACCATATATTTT.

This sequence joins TRBV7-2 and TRBJ1-1; 7 bases align to TRBD1. Unmatched junction bases numbered 7, after V lost 5 bases and J lost 1 base. Germline values: CDR1 SGHTA, CDR2 FQGNSA. The CDR3 extends over 15 amino acids. The CDR3 here is CASSTQGQPNTEAFF. CDR3 in DNA: TGTGCCAGCAGCACCCAGGGACAGCCGAACACTGAAGCTTTCTTT.

The V call is TRBV10-3, the J call TRBJ2-2; D is ambiguous. Germline V CDR1 and CDR2: ENHRY, SYGVKD. The CDR3 runs 13 residues. Deletions cut 8 bases from V and 4 bases from J, with 11 bases between. The CDR3 sequence: CAIGAASTGELFF. In nucleotides, the CDR3 is TGTGCCATCGGCGCTGCGAGCACCGGGGAGCTGTTTTTT.

This clonotype was counted a single time. The chain employs TRBV3-1 and TRBJ1-1; possibly TRBD1 for D (5 bases). The germline V gene has CDR1 LGHDT and CDR2 YNNKEL (reference sequence). The CDR3 has 16 amino acids. The V end was cut by 0 bases, the J end by 4 bases, with 15 bases between. The CDR3, as DNA: TGTGCCAGCAGCCAAGATCTAAGGGGAATTTCCACTGAAGCTTTCTTT. This translates into CASSQDLRGISTEAFF.

The V call is TRBV2, the J call TRBJ2-1; 9 bases agree with TRBD2. The ends lost 0 bases at V and 2 bases at J; junction bases unmatched: 2. The germline V gene encodes CDR1 SNHLY and CDR2 FYNNEI. This CDR3 region has 16 residues. This CDR3 reads CASSEAVAGAYNEQFF. CDR3 DNA: TGTGCCAGCAGTGAAGCTGTAGCGGGAGCCTACAATGAGCAGTTCTTC.

V usage is TRBV3-1 and J usage is TRBJ2-1; tentatively, D is TRBD1 or TRBD2 (6 bases each). Germline lookup yields CDR1 LGHDT and CDR2 YNNKEL (reference sequence). This CDR3 comprises 12 residues. Trimming cost V 6 bases and J 10 bases, with 13 bases left between them. DNA of the CDR3: TGTGCCAGCAGGGACGTGGGGGGCGAGCAGTTCTTC. It codes for CASRDVGGEQFF.

This clonotype appeared a few times. In DNA, the CDR3 is TGCAGTGCCTTTTCGGAGACTAGCAAGTGGGAGACCCAGTACTTC. It is translated as CSAFSETSKWETQYF. The chain carries TRBV20-1 and TRBJ2-5; 7 bases are shared with TRBD2. J gave up 5 bases and V 6 bases, and 15 bases lay outside the gene matches. Germline CDR1 DFQATT, CDR2 SNEGSKA (reference sequence). The CDR3 runs to 15 residues.

The table lists this clonotype with a few counts. This chain uses TRBV9 with TRBJ1-1; D is perhaps TRBD1 (6 bases). Germline CDR1 reads SGDLS; CDR2 reads YYNGEE. This CDR3 contains 14 residues. V lost 0 bases, J lost 2 bases, and 8 bases lay in between. The CDR3, as DNA: TGTGCCAGCAGCGTAGTACAGGGTAACACTGAAGCTTTCTTT. Its translation: CASSVVQGNTEAFF.